The 10 T cell receptor beta chains below all came from one sample that was sequenced in a study of blood T cell repertoires in COVID-19. Using immunoSEQ multiplex PCR, the repertoire was profiled, and TCRdb retains in-frame clones only, with some absent. The sample lists about 290,000 clones, around 90% occurring once. Source material: peripheral blood. These TCRs come from a woman in her thirties or forties who had recovered from COVID-19.

This chain connects TRBV11-3 to TRBJ2-5; 8 bases are shared with TRBD1. The V gene end was trimmed by 1 base and the J gene end by 3 bases; junction bases not matched to a gene: 4. The germline gives CDR1 SGHNT, CDR2 YENEEA. The CDR3 loop spans 15 amino acids. As DNA, the CDR3 is TGTGCCAGCAGCTTAGTCCCGGGACAGGAAGAGACCCAGTACTTC. Translation gives CASSLVPGQEETQYF.

The chain links TRBV5-1 to TRBJ2-3; D perhaps matches TRBD1 (5 bases). There are 14 residues in the CDR3. Trimming took 0 bases from V and 6 from J, leaving 11 bases between them. Germline CDR1 is SGHRS and CDR2 is YFSETQ. DNA of the CDR3: TGCGCCAGCAGCTTGGGGGGCCAACGGGATACGCAGTATTTT. Amino acid sequence: CASSLGGQRDTQYF.

CDR3 DNA sequence: TGTGCCAGCAGGCACGACCCCCTAGCGGGAGGGCGTGGGCGGGGGGCCAACGTCCTGACTTTC. Its translation is CASRHDPLAGGRGRGANVLTF. The V gene is TRBV21-1, the J gene TRBJ2-6; the table assigns TRBD2, which was not confirmed against the DNA. TRBV21-1 is described as a pseudogene. CDR3 size: 21 residues.

V and J are TRBV30 and TRBJ2-7; 10 bases are shared with TRBD2. J lost 5 bases, V lost 8 bases, and 12 bases had no gene match. CDR3 size: 14 residues. Germline CDR1 GTSNPN, CDR2 SVGIG (reference sequence). CDR3 region: CAHSPGLAYDEQYF. The CDR3 DNA sequence: TGTGCCCACTCACCGGGACTAGCGTATGACGAGCAGTACTTC.

This clone was picked up one time. The V gene is TRBV12-3 or TRBV12-4, the J gene TRBJ1-3; perhaps TRBD1 as D (5 bases). Deletions cut 5 bases from V and 7 bases from J, with 6 bases between. The CDR3 is 11 residues long. The CDR3: CASSRGNTIYF. The CDR3, as DNA: TGTGCCAGCAGTCGGGGGAACACCATATATTTT.

This clone showed up just a few times. This rearrangement joins TRBV7-2 to TRBJ1-1, with no clear D. This CDR3 comprises 14 residues. Trimming pared 4 bases from V and 4 bases from J, leaving 13 bases between. Germline CDR1 SGHTA, CDR2 FQGNSA. CDR3 DNA sequence: TGTGCCAGCAGCTCGTGGGTGTCGGGCACTGAAGCTTTCTTT. Encoded protein: CASSSWVSGTEAFF.

The chain has TRBV13 and TRBJ2-5, with D tentatively TRBD2 (6 bases). Looked up from germline, CDR1 is PRHDT and CDR2 is FYEKMQ (reference sequence). V lost 5 bases and J lost 2, with 18 bases in between. This CDR3 region has 16 residues. CDR3 loop: CASSPDGLAGQETQYF. CDR3 in DNA: TGTGCCAGCAGCCCGGACGGCCTGGCGGGGCAAGAGACCCAGTACTTC.

The chain combines TRBV27 with TRBJ1-6; D may be TRBD1 (5 bases). CDR1 and CDR2 (germline): MNHEY, SMNVEV (reference sequence). Trimming shortened V by 5 bases and J by 3 bases, and 14 bases separated the two germline ends. The CDR3 runs to 16 residues. CDR3 in amino acids: CASSPTGQGYNSPLHF. CDR3 DNA: TGTGCCAGCAGTCCCACCGGGCAGGGCTATAATTCACCCCTCCACTTT.

The rearrangement links TRBV6-1 to TRBJ1-4; D is undetermined. Deletions cut 3 bases from V and 5 bases from J, with 7 bases between. CDR1 MNHNS and CDR2 SASEGT come from the germline V gene. This CDR3 comprises 13 residues. Here the CDR3 reads CASSEVENEKLFF. The CDR3 bases are TGTGCCAGCAGTGAGGTGGAGAATGAAAAACTGTTTTTT.

In nucleotides, the CDR3 is TGCAGCGTGGACGATGGTGGGGGCTCTGAAGCTTTCTTT. This gives the protein CSVDDGGGSEAFF. The chain is built from TRBV29-1 and TRBJ1-1; D may be TRBD1 (6 bases). With 6 bases removed from V and 6 bases from J, the gap between germline ends came to 17 bases. This CDR3 has 13 amino acids. Germline V gene data show CDR1 as SQVTM and CDR2 as ANQGSEA.